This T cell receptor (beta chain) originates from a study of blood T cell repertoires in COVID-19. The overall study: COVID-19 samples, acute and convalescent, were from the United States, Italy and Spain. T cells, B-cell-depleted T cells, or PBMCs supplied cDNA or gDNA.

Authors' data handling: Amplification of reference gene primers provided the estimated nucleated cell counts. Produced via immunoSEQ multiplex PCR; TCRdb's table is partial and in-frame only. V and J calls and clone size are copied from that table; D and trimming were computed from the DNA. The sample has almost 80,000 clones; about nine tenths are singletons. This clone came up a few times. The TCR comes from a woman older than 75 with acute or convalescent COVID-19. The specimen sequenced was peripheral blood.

CDR3 nucleotides: TGTGCCAGCAGCCATCAAGAGGCAACAAGACCCCTCCACTTT. This codes for CASSHQEATRPLHF. The V call is TRBV3-1 (or the pseudogene TRBV3-2), the J call TRBJ1-6; D is undetermined. V lost 3 bases, J lost 12 bases, and 15 bases lay in between. From germline, CDR1 is LGHDT and CDR2 YNNKEL (reference sequence). The CDR3 is 14 residues long.